This T cell receptor (beta chain) was captured in a study of T cells after yellow fever vaccination (dated 2019 in TCRdb). Looking at the study overall: Libraries from fractions with low cell numbers were prepared with the SMART-Seq v4 Ultra Low Input RNA kit. Blood samples were taken at several timepoints before and after primary and secondary immunization, and bulk PBMC replicates and cell subsets were isolated. Bulk TCR alpha and beta repertoires were sequenced longitudinally to track T-cell clones before and after primary and booster YFV17D yellow fever vaccination. Two healthy male donors made up the cohort, one aged 18 to 30 years and the other aged 30 to 40 years. Study-wide findings and limitations: The secondary T-cell response was found to be weaker but faster than the primary response, with a peak reached on day 5 rather than on day 15. FACS-sorted repertoires could contain abundant contaminating clonotypes from the bulk population, so computational filtering was required. A small fraction of clonotypes appeared in both the CD4 and CD8 compartments, likely as a result of convergent recombination. After the booster, most clones that had expanded after primary vaccination were detected again (nearly 97% of CD4 and about 88% of CD8), suggesting broad maintenance of memory. The study included only a couple of donors, which limits how far the findings can be generalized.

TCR cDNA was synthesized by 5'RACE template switching, through which a universal primer site and unique molecular identifiers were introduced. Priming for cDNA synthesis came from both the TCR alpha and TCR beta constant segments. Library amplification used two PCR steps, and the second PCR step added sample barcodes and sequencing adapters. Libraries were sequenced on Illumina HiSeq 2500 (2x100 bp) or NovaSeq (2x150 bp). The authors' analysis ran thus. MIGEC handled demultiplexing of reads and collapsing into UMI consensus sequences, while MiXCR performed V(D)J alignment. Clonotypes responding to the vaccine were identified with edgeR on replicate PBMC samples, with the criteria of FDR below 0.01 and a log2 fold change above 5 up to day 15. Bulk clonotypes were assigned CD4 or CD8 identity according to which sequenced CD4 or CD8 repertoire held them at higher abundance. TCRdb trimmed the raw reads at Q25, called clones with MiXCR and kept productive beta chains. Rows are combined by CDR3 protein, so each entry shows the most common genes and DNA. In this record, the V and J calls reflect TCRdb's handling and not the investigators' own analysis. The sample table holds almost 600,000 distinct CDR3 sequences, of which approximately 15% were seen once. The ten top clones hold roughly 13% of the sample.

Including the terminal cysteine and phenylalanine, the CDR3 comprises 13 residues. The DNA shown is the 39-base CDR3, in frame from base 1. The germline V gene gives CDR1 as SGHTA and CDR2 as FQGNSA. V sheds 5 bases and J sheds 4 bases, leaving 11 bases between their ends. The sample's treatment or condition label, decoded: live attenuated yellow fever vaccine strain. At each blood-draw timepoint, two biological replicates of bulk PBMCs were collected. A standard Ficoll-Paque protocol was used to isolate PBMCs from peripheral blood. RNA was extracted with TriZol from bulk PBMCs, CD4 and CD8 fractions, and dextramer-positive and dextramer-negative fractions. About this clonotype itself: Its antigen is unknown. No per-base quality is available; no much larger clone lies one base away.

The sequencing here drew on PBMCs, taken on the day of the yellow fever booster vaccination. Here the chain combines TRBV7-2 and TRBJ2-5, with the D gene too uncertain to name. The receptor was isolated from a man aged 30-40 years who received the YFV17D yellow fever vaccine. CDR3 loop: CASSPPGTETQYF. The DNA is TGTGCCAGCAGCCCACCGGGTACAGAGACCCAGTACTTC.